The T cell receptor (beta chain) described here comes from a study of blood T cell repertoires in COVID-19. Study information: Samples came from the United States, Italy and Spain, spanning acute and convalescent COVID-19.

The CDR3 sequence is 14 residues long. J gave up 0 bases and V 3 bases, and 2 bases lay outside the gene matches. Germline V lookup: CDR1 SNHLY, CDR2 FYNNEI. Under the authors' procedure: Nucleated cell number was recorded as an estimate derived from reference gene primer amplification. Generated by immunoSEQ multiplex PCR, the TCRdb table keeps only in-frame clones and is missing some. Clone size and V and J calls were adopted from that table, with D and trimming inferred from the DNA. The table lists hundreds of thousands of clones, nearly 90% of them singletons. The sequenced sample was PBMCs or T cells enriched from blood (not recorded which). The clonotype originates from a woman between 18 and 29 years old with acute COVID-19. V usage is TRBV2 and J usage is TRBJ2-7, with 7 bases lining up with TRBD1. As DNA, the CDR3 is TGTGCCAGCAGTGAGGACAGGACCTCCTACGAGCAGTACTTC. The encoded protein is CASSEDRTSYEQYF.